Listed below are T cell receptor beta chains from one sample, sequenced in a study of graft-versus-host responses after intestinal transplantation. The repertoire was sequenced with immunoSEQ multiplex PCR; TCRdb's copy has only in-frame clones and lacks some. Among about 97,000 clones, more than 80% were seen once, and the ten largest hold roughly a sixth. The material was PBMCs, obtained about 460 days after intestinal transplant. The receptors derive from a human patient who received an intestinal transplant, so some T cells may come from the graft donor. Each CDR3 is given with its conserved first and last residue. The D gene is left open where the match is weak. Rows may omit the clone size; those that give it use once, few, many or a size class.

d_call: .
clone_size: .
j_call: TRBJ1-5
v_call: TRBV25-1
cdr3_nt: TGTGCCAGCAGTAAGGGCCACTACGGTCAGCCCCAGCATTTT
cdr3_aa: CASSKGHYGQPQHF

d_call: .
clone_size: .
j_call: TRBJ1-2
v_call: TRBV15
cdr3_nt: TGTGCCACCAGCAGAGGGCGGCCAGGTAACTATGGCTACACCTTC
cdr3_aa: CATSRGRPGNYGYTF

d_call: .
clone_size: .
j_call: TRBJ1-6
v_call: TRBV6-5
cdr3_nt: TGTGCCAGCAGCCTCGGGAGTTCACCCCTCCACTTT
cdr3_aa: CASSLGSSPLHF

d_call: .
clone_size: .
j_call: TRBJ2-5
v_call: TRBV29-1
cdr3_nt: TGCAGCGTTGCACGGAGCCAAGAGACCCAGTACTTC
cdr3_aa: CSVARSQETQYF

d_call: .
clone_size: .
j_call: TRBJ2-3
v_call: TRBV15
cdr3_nt: TGTGCCACCAGCACCACACTAGCTTCCACAGATACGCAGTATTTT
cdr3_aa: CATSTTLASTDTQYF

d_call: .
clone_size: .
j_call: TRBJ2-2
v_call: TRBV15
cdr3_nt: TGTGCCACCAGCAGAGTGGTGAGGGTTGTTGAGACCGGGGAGCTGTTTTTT
cdr3_aa: CATSRVVRVVETGELFF

d_call: .
clone_size: .
j_call: TRBJ2-5
v_call: TRBV29-1
cdr3_nt: TGCAGCGTCCTTTTTACTAGCCGAGAGACCCAGTACTTC
cdr3_aa: CSVLFTSRETQYF

d_call: .
clone_size: .
j_call: TRBJ1-4
v_call: TRBV7-2
cdr3_nt: TGTGCCAGCAGCTTAGGCGGGGACCTAGATGAAAAACTGTTTTTT
cdr3_aa: CASSLGGDLDEKLFF

d_call: TRBD2
clone_size: .
j_call: TRBJ2-7
v_call: TRBV7-6
cdr3_nt: TGTGCCAGCAGCTCAAAGCGGGGGCCCACCTACGAGCAGTACTTC
cdr3_aa: CASSSKRGPTYEQYF

d_call: .
clone_size: .
j_call: TRBJ2-3
v_call: TRBV13
cdr3_nt: TGTGCCAGCAGCTTAGCGACAGGCGCCAGCACAGATACGCAGTATTTT
cdr3_aa: CASSLATGASTDTQYF

d_call: .
clone_size: few
j_call: TRBJ1-6
v_call: TRBV6-1
cdr3_nt: TGTGCCAGCAGTCCCCCCTCCGTCCGTAATTCACCCCTCCACTTT
cdr3_aa: CASSPPSVRNSPLHF

d_call: TRBD1
clone_size: .
j_call: TRBJ1-2
v_call: TRBV27
cdr3_nt: TGTGCCAGCAGGCACTCCGGGACAGACTATGGCTACACCTTC
cdr3_aa: CASRHSGTDYGYTF

d_call: .
clone_size: .
j_call: TRBJ1-2
v_call: TRBV18
cdr3_nt: TGTGCCAGCTCACCGGAAGTAGGGACCTCTAGGGTTAGCTACACCTTC
cdr3_aa: CASSPEVGTSRVSYTF

d_call: .
clone_size: .
j_call: TRBJ1-2
v_call: TRBV18
cdr3_nt: TGTGCCAGCTCACCACCGAGCACAGGCTATGGCTACACCTTC
cdr3_aa: CASSPPSTGYGYTF

d_call: .
clone_size: .
j_call: TRBJ1-2
v_call: TRBV13
cdr3_nt: TGTGCCAGCAGCTCATGGACATTACGGGTCTATGGCTACACCTTC
cdr3_aa: CASSSWTLRVYGYTF

d_call: .
clone_size: .
j_call: TRBJ1-1
v_call: TRBV9
cdr3_nt: TGTGCCAGCAGCGTAGCGGGCGGGAACACTGAAGCTTTCTTT
cdr3_aa: CASSVAGGNTEAFF

d_call: .
clone_size: once
j_call: TRBJ2-3
v_call: TRBV4-1
cdr3_nt: TGCGCCAGCAGCCAAGAGTGGCAGGGTGAAGATACGCAGTATTTT
cdr3_aa: CASSQEWQGEDTQYF

d_call: .
clone_size: .
j_call: TRBJ1-6
v_call: TRBV27
cdr3_nt: TGTGCCAGCAGTTTATCCGTCCCCCTCGCTTATAATTCACCCCTCCACTTT
cdr3_aa: CASSLSVPLAYNSPLHF

d_call: TRBD1
clone_size: once
j_call: TRBJ1-2
v_call: TRBV6-1
cdr3_nt: TGTGCCAGCAGAACAGGGGCCTCCTATGGCTACACCTTC
cdr3_aa: CASRTGASYGYTF

d_call: .
clone_size: .
j_call: TRBJ1-2
v_call: TRBV10-3
cdr3_nt: TGTGCCATCAGGCCAGACAACCCCGATAGGGGCTACACCTTC
cdr3_aa: CAIRPDNPDRGYTF

d_call: .
clone_size: .
j_call: TRBJ1-1
v_call: TRBV10-1
cdr3_nt: TGCGCCAGCAGCTCACTGAGCCGCACTGAAGCTTTCTTT
cdr3_aa: CASSSLSRTEAFF

d_call: .
clone_size: .
j_call: TRBJ2-3
v_call: TRBV7-2
cdr3_nt: TGTGCCAGCAGCTCAGGGGGGGGCACAGATACGCAGTATTTT
cdr3_aa: CASSSGGGTDTQYF

d_call: .
clone_size: .
j_call: TRBJ1-1
v_call: TRBV5-1
cdr3_nt: TGCGCCAGCAGCTTGATCTGGACTCCAGGTCGCGAAGCTTTCTTT
cdr3_aa: CASSLIWTPGREAFF